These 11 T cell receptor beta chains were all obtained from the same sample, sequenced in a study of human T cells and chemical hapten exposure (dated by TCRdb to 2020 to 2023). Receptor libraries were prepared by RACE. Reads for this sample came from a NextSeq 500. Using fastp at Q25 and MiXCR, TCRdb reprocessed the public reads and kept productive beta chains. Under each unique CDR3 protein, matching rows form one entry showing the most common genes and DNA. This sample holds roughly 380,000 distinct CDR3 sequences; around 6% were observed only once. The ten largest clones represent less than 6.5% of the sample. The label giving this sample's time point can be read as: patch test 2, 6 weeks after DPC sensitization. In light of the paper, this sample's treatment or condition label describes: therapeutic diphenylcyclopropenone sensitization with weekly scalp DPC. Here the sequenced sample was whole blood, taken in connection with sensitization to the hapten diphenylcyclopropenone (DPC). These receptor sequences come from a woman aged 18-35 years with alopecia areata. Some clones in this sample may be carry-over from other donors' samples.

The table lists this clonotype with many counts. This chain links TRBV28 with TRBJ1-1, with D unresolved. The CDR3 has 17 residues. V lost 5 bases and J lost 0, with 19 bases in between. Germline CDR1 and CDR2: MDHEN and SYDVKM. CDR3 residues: CASSPPEGSSMNTEAFF. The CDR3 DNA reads TGTGCCAGCAGTCCTCCGGAGGGCTCTTCGATGAACACTGAAGCTTTCTTT.

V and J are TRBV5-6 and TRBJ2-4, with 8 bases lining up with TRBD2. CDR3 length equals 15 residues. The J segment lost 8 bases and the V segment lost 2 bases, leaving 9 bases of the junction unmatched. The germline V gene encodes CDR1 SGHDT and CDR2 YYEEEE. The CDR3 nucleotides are TGTGCCAGCAGCTTATTAATAGCGGGGCTACACATTCAGTACTTC. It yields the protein CASSLLIAGLHIQYF.

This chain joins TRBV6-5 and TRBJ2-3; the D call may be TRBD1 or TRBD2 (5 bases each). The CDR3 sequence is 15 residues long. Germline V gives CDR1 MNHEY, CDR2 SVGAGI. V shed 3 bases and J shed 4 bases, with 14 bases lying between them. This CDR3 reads CASSYIIQGPDTQYF. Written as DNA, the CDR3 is TGTGCCAGCAGTTATATCATCCAGGGACCAGATACGCAGTATTTT.

This chain's CDR3 is CASSVGTQDTQYF. The CDR3 DNA is TGTGCCAGCAGCGTAGGTACCCAGGATACGCAGTATTTT. This sequence joins TRBV9 and TRBJ2-3; no firm D call. V dropped 0 bases and J dropped 6 bases, with 8 bases sitting between them. The CDR3 totals 13 residues. The germline gives CDR1 SGDLS, CDR2 YYNGEE.

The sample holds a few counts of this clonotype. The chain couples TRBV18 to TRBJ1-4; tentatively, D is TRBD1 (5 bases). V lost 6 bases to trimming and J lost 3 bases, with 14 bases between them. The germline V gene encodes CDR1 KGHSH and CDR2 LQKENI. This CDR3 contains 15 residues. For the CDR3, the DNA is TGTGCCAGCTCGTCCCAGGGAGTACCTAATGAAAAACTGTTTTTT. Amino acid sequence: CASSSQGVPNEKLFF.

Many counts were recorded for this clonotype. This chain's CDR3 is CASSLRSVRGRGYEQFF. CDR3 nucleotides: TGCGCCAGCAGCTTACGATCCGTACGGGGTCGGGGTTATGAGCAGTTCTTC. J is TRBJ2-1 and V is TRBV5-1; the D gene is possibly TRBD2 (5 bases). The CDR3 is 17 residues long. V dropped 2 bases and J dropped 8 bases, with 23 bases sitting between them. CDR1 SGHRS and CDR2 YFSETQ come from the germline V gene.

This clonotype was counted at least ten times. CDR3 protein: CSVGEGRNTEAFF. Here the CDR3 DNA reads TGCAGCGTTGGAGAGGGAAGGAACACTGAAGCTTTCTTT. The chain carries TRBV29-1 and TRBJ1-1; no clear D. This CDR3 contains 13 residues. The germline V gene encodes CDR1 SQVTM and CDR2 ANQGSEA. The germline V and J ends were trimmed by 4 bases and 1 base, with 10 bases remaining between them.

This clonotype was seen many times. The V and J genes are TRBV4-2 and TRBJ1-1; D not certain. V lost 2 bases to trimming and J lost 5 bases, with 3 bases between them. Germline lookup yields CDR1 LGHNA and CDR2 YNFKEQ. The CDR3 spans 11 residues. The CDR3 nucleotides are TGTGCCAGCAGCCAACAGACTGAAGCTTTCTTT. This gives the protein CASSQQTEAFF.

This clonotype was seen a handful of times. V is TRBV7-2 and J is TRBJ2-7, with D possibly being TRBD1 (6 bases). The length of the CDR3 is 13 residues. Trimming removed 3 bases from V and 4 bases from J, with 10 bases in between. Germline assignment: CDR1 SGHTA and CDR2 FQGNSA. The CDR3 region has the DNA TGTGCCAGCAGCTTGTGGGGGCCTTACGAGCAGTACTTC. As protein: CASSLWGPYEQYF.

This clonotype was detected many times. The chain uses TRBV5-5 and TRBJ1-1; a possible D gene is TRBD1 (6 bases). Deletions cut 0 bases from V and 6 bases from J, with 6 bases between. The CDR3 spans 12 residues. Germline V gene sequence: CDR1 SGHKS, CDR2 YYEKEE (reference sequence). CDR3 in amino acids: CASSLGQAEAFF. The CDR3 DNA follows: TGTGCCAGCAGCTTGGGACAGGCTGAAGCTTTCTTT. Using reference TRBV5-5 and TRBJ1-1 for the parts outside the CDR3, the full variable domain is DAGVTQSPTHLIKTRGQQVTLRCSPISGHKSVSWYQQVLGQGPQFIFQYYEKEERGRGNFPDRFSARQFPNYSSELNVNALLLGDSALYLCASSLGQAEAFFGQGTRLTVV.

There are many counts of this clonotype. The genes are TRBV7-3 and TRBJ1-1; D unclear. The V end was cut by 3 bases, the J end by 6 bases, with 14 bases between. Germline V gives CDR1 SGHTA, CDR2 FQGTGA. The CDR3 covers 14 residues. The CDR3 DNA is TGTGCCAGCAGCTTCCATTCAGCAAGTCCTGAAGCTTTCTTT. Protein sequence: CASSFHSASPEAFF. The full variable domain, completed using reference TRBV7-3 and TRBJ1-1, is GAGVSQTPSNKVTEKGKYVELRCDPISGHTALYWYRQSLGQGPEFLIYFQGTGAADDSGLPNDRFFAVRPEGSVSTLKIQRTERGDSAVYLCASSFHSASPEAFFGQGTRLTVV.